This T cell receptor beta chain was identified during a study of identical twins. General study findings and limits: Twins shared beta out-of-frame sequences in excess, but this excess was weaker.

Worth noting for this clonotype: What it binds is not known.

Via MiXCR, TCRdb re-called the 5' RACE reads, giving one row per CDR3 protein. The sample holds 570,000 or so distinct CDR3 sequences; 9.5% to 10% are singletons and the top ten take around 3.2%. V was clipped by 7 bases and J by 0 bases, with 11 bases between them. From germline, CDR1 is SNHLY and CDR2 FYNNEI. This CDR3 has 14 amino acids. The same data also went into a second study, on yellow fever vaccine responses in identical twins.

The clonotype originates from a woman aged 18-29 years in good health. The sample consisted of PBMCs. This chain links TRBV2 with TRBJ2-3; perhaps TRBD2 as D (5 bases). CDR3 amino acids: CASTLGDSTDTQYF. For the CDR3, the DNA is TGTGCCAGCACCCTCGGGGATAGCACAGATACGCAGTATTTT.